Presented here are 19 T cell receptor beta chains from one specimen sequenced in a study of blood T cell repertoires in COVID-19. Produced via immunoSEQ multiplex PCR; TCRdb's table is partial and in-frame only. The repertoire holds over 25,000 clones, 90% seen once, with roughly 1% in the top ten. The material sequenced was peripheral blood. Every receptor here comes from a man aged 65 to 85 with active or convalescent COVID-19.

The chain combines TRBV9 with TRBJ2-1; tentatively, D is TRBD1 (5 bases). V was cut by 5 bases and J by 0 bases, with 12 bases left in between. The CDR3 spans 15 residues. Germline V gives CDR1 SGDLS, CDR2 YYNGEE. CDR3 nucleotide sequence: TGTGCCAGCAGTAATTGGGGCAACTCCTACAATGAGCAGTTCTTC. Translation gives CASSNWGNSYNEQFF.

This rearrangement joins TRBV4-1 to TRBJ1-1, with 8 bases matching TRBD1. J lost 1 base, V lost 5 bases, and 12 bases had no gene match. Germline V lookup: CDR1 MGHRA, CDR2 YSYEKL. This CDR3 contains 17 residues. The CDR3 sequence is CASSLRTGQATNTEAFF. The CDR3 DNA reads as TGCGCCAGCAGCTTACGGACAGGGCAAGCCACGAACACTGAAGCTTTCTTT.

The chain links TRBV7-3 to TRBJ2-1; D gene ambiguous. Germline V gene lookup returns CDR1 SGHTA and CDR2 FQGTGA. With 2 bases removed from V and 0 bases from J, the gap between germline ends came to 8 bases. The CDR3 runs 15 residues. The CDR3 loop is CASSLAAPSYNEQFF. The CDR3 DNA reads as TGTGCCAGCAGCTTAGCGGCCCCCTCCTACAATGAGCAGTTCTTC.

The CDR3 reads CASSQDYREKLFF. The DNA of the CDR3 is TGCGCCAGCAGCCAAGATTATCGTGAAAAACTGTTTTTT. V and J are TRBV4-3 and TRBJ1-4, with D unresolved. V was clipped by 0 bases and J by 7 bases, with 6 bases between them. The CDR3 is made up of 13 amino acids. Germline V gene data show CDR1 as LGHNA and CDR2 as YSLEER.

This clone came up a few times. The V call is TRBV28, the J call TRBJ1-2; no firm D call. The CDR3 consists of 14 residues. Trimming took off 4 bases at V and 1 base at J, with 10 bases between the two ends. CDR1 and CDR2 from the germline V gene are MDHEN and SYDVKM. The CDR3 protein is CASSSGSINYGYTF. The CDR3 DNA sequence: TGTGCCAGCAGTTCGGGGAGCATTAACTATGGCTACACCTTC.

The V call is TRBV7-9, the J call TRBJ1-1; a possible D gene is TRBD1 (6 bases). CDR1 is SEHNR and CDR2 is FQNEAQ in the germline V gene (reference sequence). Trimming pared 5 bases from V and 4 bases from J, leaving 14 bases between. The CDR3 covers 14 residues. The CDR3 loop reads CASSVQGRGTEAFF. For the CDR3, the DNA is TGTGCCAGCAGCGTACAGGGAAGAGGCACTGAAGCTTTCTTT. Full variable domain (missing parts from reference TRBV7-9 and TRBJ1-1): DTGVSQNPRHKITKRGQNVTFRCDPISEHNRLYWYRQTLGQGPEFLTYFQNEAQLEKSRLLSDRFSAERPKGSFSTLEIQRTEQGDSAMYLCASSVQGRGTEAFFGQGTRLTVV.

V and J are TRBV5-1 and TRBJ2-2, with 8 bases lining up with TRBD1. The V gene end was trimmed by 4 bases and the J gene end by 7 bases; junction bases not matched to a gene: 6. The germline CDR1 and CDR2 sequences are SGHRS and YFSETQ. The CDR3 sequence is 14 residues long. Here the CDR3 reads CASSLGQGVGELFF. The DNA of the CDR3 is TGCGCCAGCAGCCTAGGACAGGGTGTCGGGGAGCTGTTTTTT.

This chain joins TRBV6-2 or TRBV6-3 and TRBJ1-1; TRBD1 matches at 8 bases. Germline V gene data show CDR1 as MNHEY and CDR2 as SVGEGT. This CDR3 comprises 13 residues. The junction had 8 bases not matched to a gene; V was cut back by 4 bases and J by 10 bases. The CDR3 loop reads CASSSDIGTGAFF. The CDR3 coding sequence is TGTGCCAGCAGTTCGGACATCGGGACAGGAGCTTTCTTT.

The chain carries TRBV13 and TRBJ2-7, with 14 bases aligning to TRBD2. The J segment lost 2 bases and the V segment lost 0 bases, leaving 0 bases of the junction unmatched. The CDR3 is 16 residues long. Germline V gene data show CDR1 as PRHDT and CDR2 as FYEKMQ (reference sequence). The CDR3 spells CASSLGTSGRAYEQYF. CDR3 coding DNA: TGTGCCAGCAGCTTAGGGACTAGCGGGAGGGCCTACGAGCAGTACTTC.

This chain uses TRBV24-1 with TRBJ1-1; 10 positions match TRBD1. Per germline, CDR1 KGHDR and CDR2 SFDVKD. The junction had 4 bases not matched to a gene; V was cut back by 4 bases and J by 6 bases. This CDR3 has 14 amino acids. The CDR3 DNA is TGTGCCACCAGTGACAGGACAGGGGGGGCTGAAGCTTTCTTT. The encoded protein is CATSDRTGGAEAFF.

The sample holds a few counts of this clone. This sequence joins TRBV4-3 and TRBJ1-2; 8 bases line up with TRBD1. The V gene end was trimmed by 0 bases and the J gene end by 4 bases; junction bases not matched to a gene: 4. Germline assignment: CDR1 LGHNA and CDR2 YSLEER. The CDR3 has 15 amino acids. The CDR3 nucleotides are TGCGCCAGCAGCCAAGATAGTGGGACAGGCTATGGCTACACCTTC. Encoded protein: CASSQDSGTGYGYTF.

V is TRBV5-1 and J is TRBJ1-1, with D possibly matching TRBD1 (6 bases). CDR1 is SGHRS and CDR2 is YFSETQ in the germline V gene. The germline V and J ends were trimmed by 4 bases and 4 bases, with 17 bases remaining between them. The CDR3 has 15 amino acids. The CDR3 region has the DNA TGCGCCAGCAGCGCCTCGGGACAAAGGGGCACTGAAGCTTTCTTT. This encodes CASSASGQRGTEAFF.

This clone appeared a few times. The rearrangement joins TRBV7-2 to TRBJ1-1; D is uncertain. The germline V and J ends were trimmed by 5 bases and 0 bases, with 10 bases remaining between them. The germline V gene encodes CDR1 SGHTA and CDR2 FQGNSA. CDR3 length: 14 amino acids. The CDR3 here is CASSPMPVNTEAFF. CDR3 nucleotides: TGTGCCAGCAGCCCCATGCCGGTGAACACTGAAGCTTTCTTT.

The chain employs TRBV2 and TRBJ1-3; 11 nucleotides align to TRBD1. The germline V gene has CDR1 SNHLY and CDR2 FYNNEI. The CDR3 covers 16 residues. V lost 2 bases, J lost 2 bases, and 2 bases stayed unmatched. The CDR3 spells CASSERDRGAGNTIYF. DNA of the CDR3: TGTGCCAGCAGTGAAAGGGACAGGGGGGCTGGAAACACCATATATTTT.

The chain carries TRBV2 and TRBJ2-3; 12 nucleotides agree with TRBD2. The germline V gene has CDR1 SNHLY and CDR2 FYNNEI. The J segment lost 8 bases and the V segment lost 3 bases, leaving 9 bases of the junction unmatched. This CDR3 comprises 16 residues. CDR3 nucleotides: TGTGCCAGCAGTGAGACTAGCGGGAGAGTGGGTCGTACGCAGTATTTT. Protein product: CASSETSGRVGRTQYF.

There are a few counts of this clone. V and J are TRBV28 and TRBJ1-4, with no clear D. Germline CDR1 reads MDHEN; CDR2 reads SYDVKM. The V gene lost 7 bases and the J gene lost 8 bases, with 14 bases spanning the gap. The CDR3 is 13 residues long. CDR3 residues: CASNTRVPEKLFF. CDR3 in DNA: TGTGCCAGCAACACCCGGGTCCCGGAAAAACTGTTTTTT.

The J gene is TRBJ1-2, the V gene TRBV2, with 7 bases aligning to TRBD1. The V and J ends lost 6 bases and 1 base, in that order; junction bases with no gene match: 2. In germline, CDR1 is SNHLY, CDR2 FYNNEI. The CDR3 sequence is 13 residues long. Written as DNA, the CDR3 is TGTGCCAGCAGGGGGACAGTTAACTATGGCTACACCTTC. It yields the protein CASRGTVNYGYTF.

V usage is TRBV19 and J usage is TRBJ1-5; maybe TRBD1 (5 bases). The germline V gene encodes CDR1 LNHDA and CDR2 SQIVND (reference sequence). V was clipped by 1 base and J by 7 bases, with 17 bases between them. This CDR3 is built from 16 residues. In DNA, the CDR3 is TGTGCCAGTAGTATAGGGACCGCAGGGCTAAACCAGCCCCAGCATTTT. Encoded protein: CASSIGTAGLNQPQHF.

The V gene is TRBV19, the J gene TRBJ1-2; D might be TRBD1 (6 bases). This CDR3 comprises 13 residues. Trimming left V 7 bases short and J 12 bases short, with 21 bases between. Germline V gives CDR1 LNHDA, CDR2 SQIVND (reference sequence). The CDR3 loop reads CASTPSGTRLHTF. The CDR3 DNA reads TGTGCCAGTACCCCTTCCGGGACAAGGCTCCACACCTTC. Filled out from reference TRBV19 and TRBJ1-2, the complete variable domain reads DGGITQSPKYLFRKEGQNVTLSCEQNLNHDAMYWYRQDPGQGLRLIYYSQIVNDFQKGDIAEGYSVSREKKESFPLTVTSAQKNPTAFYLCASTPSGTRLHTFGSGTRLTVV.